The 30 T cell receptor beta chains reported below all come from one sample, sequenced in a study of blood T cell repertoires in COVID-19. TCRdb keeps only in-frame clones here, not all; method: immunoSEQ multiplex PCR. The sample holds fewer than 65,000 clones; approximately 79% are singletons and the top ten take 10% to 15%. Sequenced sample: peripheral blood. These TCRs come from a human donor in a cohort sampled during active COVID-19.

The V and J genes are TRBV7-9 and TRBJ2-1; the match to TRBD2 covers 9 bases. The V gene end was trimmed by 5 bases and the J gene end by 9 bases; junction bases not matched to a gene: 5. Germline V CDR1 and CDR2: SEHNR, FQNEAQ (reference sequence). The CDR3 has 13 amino acids. DNA of the CDR3: TGTGCCAGCAGCGGCGGGGGGGCCTTTGAGCAGTTCTTC. Its translation: CASSGGGAFEQFF.

The rearrangement joins TRBV5-1 to TRBJ1-6; tentatively, D is TRBD1 (5 bases). Looked up from germline, CDR1 is SGHRS and CDR2 is YFSETQ. The V and J ends lost 4 bases and 5 bases respectively, with 7 bases between them. This CDR3 region has 13 residues. CDR3 in DNA: TGCGCCAGCAGCCTGGACAATAATTCACCCCTCCACTTT. This codes for CASSLDNNSPLHF. Complete variable domain (other parts from reference TRBV5-1 and TRBJ1-6): KAGVTQTPRYLIKTRGQQVTLSCSPISGHRSVSWYQQTPGQGLQFLFEYFSETQRNKGNFPGRFSGRQFSNSRSEMNVSTLELGDSALYLCASSLDNNSPLHFGNGTRLTVT.

In its sample, this clone was seen once. The chain employs TRBV7-2 and TRBJ2-3, with TRBD1 matching 8 bases. Trimming took 4 bases from V and 1 from J; bases not matched to a gene: 7. The CDR3 consists of 16 residues. Looked up from germline, CDR1 is SGHTA and CDR2 is FQGNSA. CDR3 loop: CASSSTGGLGTDTQYF. DNA for the CDR3: TGTGCCAGCAGCTCCACAGGGGGTCTGGGCACAGATACGCAGTATTTT.

CDR3 residues: CASSQRKTGDTDTQYF. The CDR3 region has the DNA TGTGCCAGCTCACAACGAAAGACAGGGGACACAGATACGCAGTATTTT. The chain couples TRBV18 to TRBJ2-3, with 8 bases identical to TRBD1. The V and J ends lost 4 bases and 2 bases, in that order; junction bases with no gene match: 8. The CDR3 runs 16 residues. Germline CDR1 reads KGHSH; CDR2 reads LQKENI.

The chain is built from TRBV19 and TRBJ1-3, with D hard to call. The CDR3 is made up of 15 amino acids. The germline gives CDR1 LNHDA, CDR2 SQIVND (reference sequence). The CDR3 DNA reads TGTGCTTCTACGTCGCTTTCCTTCTCTGGAAACACCATATATTTT. Its translation is CASTSLSFSGNTIYF.

This sequence joins TRBV18 and TRBJ1-4; TRBD1 is a possible D gene (6 bases). This CDR3 has 16 amino acids. Trimming took off 4 bases at V and 9 bases at J, with 21 bases between the two ends. Germline V gene lookup returns CDR1 KGHSH and CDR2 LQKENI. In DNA, the CDR3 is TGTGCCAGCTCACTCGAACCCGGGACAAGACGTCAAAAACTGTTTTTT. It specifies CASSLEPGTRRQKLFF.

This clone was detected a few times. The J gene is TRBJ2-7, the V gene TRBV10-2; D gene ambiguous. V was pared by 7 bases and J by 2 bases, with 12 bases between. Germline-derived CDR1 and CDR2 are WSHSY and SAAADI. The CDR3 runs to 13 residues. DNA of the CDR3: TGCGCCAGCAAAGTGGGCCTTACCTACGAGCAGTACTTC. Protein product: CASKVGLTYEQYF.

This clone was found once. The chain recombines TRBV2 with TRBJ1-4; maybe TRBD1 (5 bases). CDR3 size: 16 residues. The V gene's germline CDR1 is SNHLY and CDR2 FYNNEI. V was cut by 4 bases and J by 6 bases, with 18 bases left in between. CDR3 sequence reads: CASSGGGDRLYEKLFF. The CDR3 DNA sequence: TGTGCCAGCAGTGGGGGGGGTGACAGACTTTATGAAAAACTGTTTTTT.

This sequence joins TRBV6-5 and TRBJ2-7; no clear D gene. V was cut by 3 bases and J by 6 bases, with 12 bases left in between. The germline V gene has CDR1 MNHEY and CDR2 SVGAGI. The CDR3 consists of 13 residues. The DNA of the CDR3 is TGTGCCAGCAGTTATTACCGGTCGGGCGAGCAGTACTTC. It encodes CASSYYRSGEQYF.

V and J are TRBV10-3 and TRBJ1-2; D gene ambiguous. Germline-derived CDR1 and CDR2 are ENHRY and SYGVKD. Trimming took off 2 bases at V and 12 bases at J, with 13 bases between the two ends. This CDR3 spans 12 amino acids. CDR3 sequence reads: CAISEGQSSNTF. In nucleotides, the CDR3 is TGTGCCATCAGTGAGGGTCAGTCCAGTAACACCTTC.

This clone was observed a single time. The chain has TRBV19 and TRBJ1-3; 10 nucleotides match TRBD1. The germline CDR1 and CDR2 sequences are LNHDA and SQIVND (reference sequence). With V trimmed by 7 bases and J by 6 bases, 9 bases remained unmatched. The CDR3 has 15 residues. The CDR3 DNA reads TGTGCCAGTACCAGAGGACAGGGGGGATCAAACACCATATATTTT. It specifies CASTRGQGGSNTIYF.

This chain uses TRBV2 with TRBJ2-3; maybe TRBD1 (6 bases). Germline assignment: CDR1 SNHLY and CDR2 FYNNEI. The CDR3 is made up of 16 amino acids. The ends were cut back, 6 bases at V and 0 bases at J, with 16 bases in the middle. This CDR3 is CASSFGQRASTDTQYF. DNA for the CDR3: TGTGCCAGCAGCTTTGGACAGCGCGCTAGCACAGATACGCAGTATTTT.

The CDR3 sequence is CASSAGTSFYNEQFF. CDR3 DNA sequence: TGTGCCAGCAGTGCCGGGACTAGCTTTTACAATGAGCAGTTCTTC. V gene TRBV7-7 combines with J gene TRBJ2-1, with 9 bases lining up with TRBD2. Germline V gene lookup returns CDR1 SSHAT and CDR2 FNYEAQ (reference sequence). V lost 6 bases, J lost 4 bases, and 7 bases stayed unmatched. The CDR3 length is 15 residues.

This chain joins TRBV27 and TRBJ2-7, with a weak D call TRBD2 (5 bases). The CDR3 is 13 residues long. V lost 0 bases and J 6 bases, leaving 9 bases between the germline ends. Per the germline V gene, CDR1 is MNHEY and CDR2 is SMNVEV (reference sequence). CDR3 sequence: CASSLSMSGEQYF. CDR3 sequence (DNA): TGTGCCAGCAGTTTATCGATGAGCGGCGAGCAGTACTTC.

This clone was counted between two and nine times. The chain employs TRBV15 and TRBJ1-4, with TRBD1 identical over 7 bases. V dropped 3 bases and J dropped 8; count of bases not matched to a gene: 15. This CDR3 comprises 17 residues. Germline V lookup: CDR1 LNHNV, CDR2 YYDKDF (reference sequence). The CDR3 nucleotides are TGTGCCACCAGCAGGGACTATAACAGGGGAACTGGGGAAAAACTGTTTTTT. Translated: CATSRDYNRGTGEKLFF. Full variable domain (remainder filled in from reference TRBV15 and TRBJ1-4): DAMVIQNPRYQVTQFGKPVTLSCSQTLNHNVMYWYQQKSSQAPKLLFHYYDKDFNNEADTPDNFQSRRPNTSFCFLDIRSPGLGDTAMYLCATSRDYNRGTGEKLFFGSGTQLSVL.

The chain is built from TRBV30 and TRBJ2-2; no definite D call. V gave up 5 bases and J gave up 1 base, with 5 bases separating them. Looked up from germline, CDR1 is GTSNPN and CDR2 is SVGIG (reference sequence). This CDR3 region has 12 residues. CDR3 region: CAWVRNTGELFF. DNA of the CDR3: TGTGCCTGGGTGAGGAACACCGGGGAGCTGTTTTTT.

V and J are TRBV7-2 and TRBJ2-2; TRBD1 matches at 8 bases. Trimming removed 3 bases from V and 3 bases from J; junction bases left unmatched: 3. Germline lookup yields CDR1 SGHTA and CDR2 FQGNSA. The CDR3 is 15 amino acids. This CDR3 is CASSFGQGDTGELFF. In DNA, the CDR3 is TGTGCCAGCAGCTTCGGACAGGGTGACACCGGGGAGCTGTTTTTT.

The CDR3: CASSLVRGEQYF. The CDR3, as DNA: TGTGCCAGCAGCTTGGTAAGGGGCGAGCAGTACTTC. V usage is TRBV11-2 and J usage is TRBJ2-7; tentatively, D is TRBD1 (5 bases). V lost 3 bases, J lost 6 bases, and 9 bases lay in between. Per the germline V gene, CDR1 is SGHAT and CDR2 is FQNNGV. The CDR3 spans 12 residues.

The chain couples TRBV13 to TRBJ1-4; perhaps TRBD1 as D (5 bases). The CDR3 is made up of 15 amino acids. The germline V gene encodes CDR1 PRHDT and CDR2 FYEKMQ (reference sequence). Trimming removed 4 bases from V and 8 bases from J, with 17 bases in between. The CDR3 nucleotides are TGTGCCAGCAGCTCGGGACTGATCCCGGGGGAAAAACTGTTTTTT. It encodes CASSSGLIPGEKLFF.

This chain joins TRBV6-5 and TRBJ2-1, with 7 bases aligning to TRBD2. This CDR3 has 15 residues. Germline CDR1 and CDR2: MNHEY and SVGAGI. V dropped 6 bases and J dropped 10; count of bases not matched to a gene: 15. Here the CDR3 reads CASSLGTNERGEQFF. CDR3 DNA sequence: TGTGCCAGCAGCCTAGGGACTAACGAAAGAGGAGAGCAGTTCTTC.

The chain couples TRBV11-2 to TRBJ2-7; 8 bases line up with TRBD2. The germline CDR1 and CDR2 sequences are SGHAT and FQNNGV. V shed 3 bases and J 2 bases; nucleotides not matched to a gene: 9. This CDR3 has 16 residues. CDR3 protein: CASSLFGLARAYEQYF. The CDR3 nucleotides read TGTGCCAGCAGCTTGTTTGGACTAGCACGCGCCTACGAGCAGTACTTC.

The rearrangement joins TRBV11-3 to TRBJ1-2; tentative D call: TRBD1 (6 bases). V dropped 8 bases and J dropped 7 bases, with 23 bases sitting between them. Germline V gives CDR1 SGHNT, CDR2 YENEEA. There are 15 residues in the CDR3. The CDR3 spells CASGWGPSNRCGYTF. CDR3 nucleotide sequence: TGTGCCAGCGGCTGGGGGCCTTCCAACCGTTGTGGCTACACCTTC.

The V and J genes are TRBV19 and TRBJ1-2; 8 positions match TRBD1. CDR3 length: 13 amino acids. Unmatched junction bases numbered 3, after V lost 3 bases and J lost 6 bases. Per germline, CDR1 LNHDA and CDR2 SQIVND (reference sequence). CDR3 in amino acids: CASSMGQDHGYTF. CDR3 nucleotides: TGTGCCAGTAGTATGGGACAGGACCATGGCTACACCTTC. The variable domain in full, with the rest retrieved from reference TRBV19 and TRBJ1-2, is DGGITQSPKYLFRKEGQNVTLSCEQNLNHDAMYWYRQDPGQGLRLIYYSQIVNDFQKGDIAEGYSVSREKKESFPLTVTSAQKNPTAFYLCASSMGQDHGYTFGSGTRLTVV.

There are a few counts of this clone. The rearrangement joins TRBV3-1 (or the pseudogene TRBV3-2) to TRBJ2-7; TRBD2 might be the D (6 bases). CDR1 and CDR2 from the germline V gene are LGHDT and YNNKEL (reference sequence). Trimming cost V 2 bases and J 2 bases, with 7 bases left between them. This CDR3 has 13 residues. The CDR3 sequence: CASSQRGAYEQYF. The CDR3 DNA reads as TGTGCCAGCAGCCAACGCGGGGCCTACGAGCAGTACTTC.

The chain is built from TRBV28 and TRBJ2-3; possible D gene TRBD2, 6 bases. With 6 bases removed from V and 0 bases from J, the gap between germline ends came to 13 bases. CDR3 length equals 15 residues. Germline-derived CDR1 and CDR2 are MDHEN and SYDVKM. The chain's CDR3 is CASRLSSGSTDTQYF. As DNA, the CDR3 is TGTGCCAGCAGACTATCGAGCGGGAGCACAGATACGCAGTATTTT.

The chain employs TRBV7-3 and TRBJ2-3; D possibly corresponds to TRBD2 (6 bases). CDR1 and CDR2 (germline): SGHTA, FQGTGA. This CDR3 spans 14 amino acids. Between the trimmed V and J ends, which lost 3 bases and 0 bases, there was a span of 7 bases. DNA of the CDR3: TGTGCCAGCAGCTTCGGGGGTAGCACAGATACGCAGTATTTT. Translation gives CASSFGGSTDTQYF.

The chain combines TRBV10-2 with TRBJ2-7; D is unresolved. The CDR3 runs 12 residues. Per germline, CDR1 WSHSY and CDR2 SAAADI. Trimming removed 8 bases from V and 6 bases from J, with 14 bases in between. CDR3 in DNA: TGCGCCAGCGGGCTGGCGAATTCCGAGCAGTACTTC. As protein: CASGLANSEQYF.

The rearrangement joins TRBV6-5 to TRBJ1-5, with D possibly TRBD1 on 6 matching bases. Trimming took off 6 bases at V and 3 bases at J, with 12 bases between the two ends. Germline lookup yields CDR1 MNHEY and CDR2 SVGAGI. The CDR3 is made up of 14 amino acids. The CDR3: CASRQGLPNQPQHF. The CDR3 DNA sequence: TGTGCCAGCAGGCAGGGGCTCCCCAATCAGCCCCAGCATTTT.

V usage is TRBV7-9 and J usage is TRBJ2-7; 7 bases fit TRBD1. With 4 bases clipped from V and 4 bases from J, the junction kept 7 bases outside the gene matches. Looked up from germline, CDR1 is SEHNR and CDR2 is FQNEAQ (reference sequence). CDR3 length equals 14 residues. The CDR3 DNA follows: TGTGCCAGCAGCTCCCGGGACAGTGGGTACGAGCAGTACTTC. Protein product: CASSSRDSGYEQYF.

The chain recombines TRBV2 with TRBJ1-2; D remains ambiguous. Trimming took off 6 bases at V and 0 bases at J, with 5 bases between the two ends. The CDR3 totals 12 residues. Germline V gene sequence: CDR1 SNHLY, CDR2 FYNNEI. CDR3 protein: CASRHANYGYTF. The CDR3 nucleotides read TGTGCCAGCAGACACGCTAACTATGGCTACACCTTC.